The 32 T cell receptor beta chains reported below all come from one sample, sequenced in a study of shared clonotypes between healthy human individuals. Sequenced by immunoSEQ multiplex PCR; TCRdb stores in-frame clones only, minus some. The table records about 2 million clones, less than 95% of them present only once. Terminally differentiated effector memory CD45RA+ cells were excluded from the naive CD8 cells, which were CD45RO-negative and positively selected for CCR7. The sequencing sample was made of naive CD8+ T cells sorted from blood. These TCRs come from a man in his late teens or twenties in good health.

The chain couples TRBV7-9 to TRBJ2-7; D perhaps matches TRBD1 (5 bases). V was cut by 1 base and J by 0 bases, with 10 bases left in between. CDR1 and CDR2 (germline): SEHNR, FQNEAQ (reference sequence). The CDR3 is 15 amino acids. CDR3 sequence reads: CASSLVQDSSYEQYF. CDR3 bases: TGTGCCAGCAGCTTAGTACAGGATAGCTCCTACGAGCAGTACTTC.

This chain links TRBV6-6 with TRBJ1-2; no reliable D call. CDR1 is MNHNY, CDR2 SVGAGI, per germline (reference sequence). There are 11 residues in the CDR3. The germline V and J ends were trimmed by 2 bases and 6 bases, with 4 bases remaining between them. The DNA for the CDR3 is TGTGCCAGCAGTTACCACAATGGCTACACCTTC. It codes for CASSYHNGYTF.

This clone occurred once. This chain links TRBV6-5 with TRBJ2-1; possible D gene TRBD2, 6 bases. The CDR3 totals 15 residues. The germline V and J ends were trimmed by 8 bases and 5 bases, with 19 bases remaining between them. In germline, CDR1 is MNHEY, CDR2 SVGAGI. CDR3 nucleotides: TGTGCCAGCTATTGGACTAACGCCCCGAACAATGAGCAGTTCTTC. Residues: CASYWTNAPNNEQFF.

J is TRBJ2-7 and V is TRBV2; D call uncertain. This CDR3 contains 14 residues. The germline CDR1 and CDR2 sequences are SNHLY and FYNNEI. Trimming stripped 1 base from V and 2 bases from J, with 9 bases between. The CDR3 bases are TGTGCCAGCAGTGAAGTTGTCAGAACCTACGAGCAGTACTTC. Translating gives CASSEVVRTYEQYF.

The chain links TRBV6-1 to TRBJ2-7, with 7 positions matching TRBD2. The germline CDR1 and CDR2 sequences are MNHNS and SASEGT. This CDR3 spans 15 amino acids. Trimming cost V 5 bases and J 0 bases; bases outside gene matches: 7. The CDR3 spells CASSTLRDYSYEQYF. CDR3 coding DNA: TGTGCCAGCAGTACACTCCGGGACTACTCCTACGAGCAGTACTTC.

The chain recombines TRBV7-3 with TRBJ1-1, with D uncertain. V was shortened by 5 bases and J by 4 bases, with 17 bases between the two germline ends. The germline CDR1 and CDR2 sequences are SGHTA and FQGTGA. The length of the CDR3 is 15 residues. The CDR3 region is CASSPSAGEGTEAFF. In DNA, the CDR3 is TGTGCCAGCAGCCCCTCGGCTGGGGAGGGCACTGAAGCTTTCTTT.

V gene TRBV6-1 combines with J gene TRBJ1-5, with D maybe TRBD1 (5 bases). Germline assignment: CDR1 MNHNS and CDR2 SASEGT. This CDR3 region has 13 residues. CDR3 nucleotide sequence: TGTGGGATCCGGGGCGACCCCGTTCAGCCCCAGCATTTT. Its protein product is CGIRGDPVQPQHF.

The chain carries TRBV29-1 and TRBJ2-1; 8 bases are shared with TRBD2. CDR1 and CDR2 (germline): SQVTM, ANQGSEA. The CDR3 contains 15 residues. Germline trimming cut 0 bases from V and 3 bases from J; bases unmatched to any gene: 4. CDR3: CSVEERGDGYNEQFF. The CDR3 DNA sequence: TGCAGCGTTGAAGAGCGGGGGGACGGCTACAATGAGCAGTTCTTC.

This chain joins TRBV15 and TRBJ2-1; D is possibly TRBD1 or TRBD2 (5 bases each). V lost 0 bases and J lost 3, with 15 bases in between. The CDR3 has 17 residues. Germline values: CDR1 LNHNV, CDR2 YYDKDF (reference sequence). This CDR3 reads CATSREGDLLGYNEQFF. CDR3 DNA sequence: TGTGCCACCAGCAGAGAAGGGGACCTCCTGGGCTACAATGAGCAGTTCTTC.

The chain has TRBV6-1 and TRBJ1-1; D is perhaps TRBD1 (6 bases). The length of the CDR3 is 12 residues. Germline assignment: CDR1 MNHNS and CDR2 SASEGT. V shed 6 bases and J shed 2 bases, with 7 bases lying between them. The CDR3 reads CASRDSNTEAFF. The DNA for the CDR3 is TGTGCCAGCAGGGACAGTAACACTGAAGCTTTCTTT.

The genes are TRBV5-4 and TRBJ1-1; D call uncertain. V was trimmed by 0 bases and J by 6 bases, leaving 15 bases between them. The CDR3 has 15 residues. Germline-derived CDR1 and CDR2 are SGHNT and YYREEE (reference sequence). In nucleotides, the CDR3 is TGTGCCAGCAGCTTGGTAGCAGGAGCTGTGTCTGAAGCTTTCTTT. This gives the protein CASSLVAGAVSEAFF.

The CDR3 DNA is TGTGCCAGCAGCGTAGGAGGGATAGGCCACGAGCAGTACTTC. Amino acid sequence: CASSVGGIGHEQYF. The V call is TRBV9, the J call TRBJ2-7; D might be TRBD2 (5 bases). Germline CDR1 is SGDLS and CDR2 is YYNGEE. Trimming stripped 0 bases from V and 5 bases from J, with 12 bases between. CDR3 length equals 14 residues.

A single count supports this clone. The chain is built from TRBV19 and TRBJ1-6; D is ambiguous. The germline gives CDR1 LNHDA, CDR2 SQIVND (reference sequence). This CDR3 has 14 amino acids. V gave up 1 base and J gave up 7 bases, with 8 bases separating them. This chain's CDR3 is CASSIGEGNSPLHF. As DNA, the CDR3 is TGTGCCAGTAGTATAGGGGAAGGGAATTCACCCCTCCACTTT.

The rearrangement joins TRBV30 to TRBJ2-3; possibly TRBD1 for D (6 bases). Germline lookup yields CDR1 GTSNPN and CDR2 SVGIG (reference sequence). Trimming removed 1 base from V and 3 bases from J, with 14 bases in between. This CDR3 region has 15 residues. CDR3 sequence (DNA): TGTGCCTGGAGTGAAACAGGGAGCGCTACAGATACGCAGTATTTT. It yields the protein CAWSETGSATDTQYF.

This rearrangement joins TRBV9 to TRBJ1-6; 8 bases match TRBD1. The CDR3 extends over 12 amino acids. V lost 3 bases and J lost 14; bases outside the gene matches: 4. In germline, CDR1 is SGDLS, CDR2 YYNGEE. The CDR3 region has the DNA TGTGCCAGCAGCGCGGACAGGGAAACCCTCCACTTT. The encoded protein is CASSADRETLHF.

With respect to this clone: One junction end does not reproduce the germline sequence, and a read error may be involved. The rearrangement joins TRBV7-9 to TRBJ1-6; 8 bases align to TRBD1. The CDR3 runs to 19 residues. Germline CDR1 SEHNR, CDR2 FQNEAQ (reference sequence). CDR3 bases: TGTGCCAGCAGCATAGCCGGGACAGGAGTTCCAACGGGAAATTCACCCCTCCACTTT. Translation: CASSIAGTGVPTGNSPLHF.

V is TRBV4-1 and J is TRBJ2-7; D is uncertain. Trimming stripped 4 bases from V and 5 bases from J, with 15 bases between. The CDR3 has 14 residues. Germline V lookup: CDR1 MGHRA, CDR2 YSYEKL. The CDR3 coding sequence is TGCGCCAGCAGCCCCCAGCCCCCCCCGGACGAGCAGTACTTC. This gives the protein CASSPQPPPDEQYF.

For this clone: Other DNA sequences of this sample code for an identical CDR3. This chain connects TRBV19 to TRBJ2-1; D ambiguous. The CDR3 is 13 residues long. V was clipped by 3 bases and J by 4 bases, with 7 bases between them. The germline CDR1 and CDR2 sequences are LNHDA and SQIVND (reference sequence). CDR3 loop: CASSMGLYNEQFF. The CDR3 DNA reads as TGTGCCAGTAGTATGGGCTTGTACAATGAGCAGTTCTTC.

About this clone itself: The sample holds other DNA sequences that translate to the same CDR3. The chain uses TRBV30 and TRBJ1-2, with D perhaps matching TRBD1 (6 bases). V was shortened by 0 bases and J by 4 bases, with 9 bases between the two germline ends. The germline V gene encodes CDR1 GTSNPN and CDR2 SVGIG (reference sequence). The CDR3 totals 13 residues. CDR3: CAWSVGGGYGYTF. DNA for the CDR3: TGTGCCTGGAGTGTAGGGGGAGGCTATGGCTACACCTTC.

The CDR3 region is CASSGGTETGNTIYF. The CDR3 DNA reads as TGTGCCAGCAGCGGAGGGACGGAGACTGGAAACACCATATATTTT. The gene calls are TRBV9 and TRBJ1-3; tentatively, D is TRBD1 (5 bases). Deletions cut 3 bases from V and 2 bases from J, with 12 bases between. The CDR3 contains 15 residues. Germline lookup yields CDR1 SGDLS and CDR2 YYNGEE.

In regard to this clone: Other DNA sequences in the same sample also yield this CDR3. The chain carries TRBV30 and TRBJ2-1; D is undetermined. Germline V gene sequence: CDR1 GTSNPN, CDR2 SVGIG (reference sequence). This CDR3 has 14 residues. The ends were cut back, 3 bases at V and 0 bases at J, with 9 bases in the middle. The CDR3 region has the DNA TGTGCCTGGAGGGGCGTTAGCTCCTACAATGAGCAGTTCTTC. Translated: CAWRGVSSYNEQFF.

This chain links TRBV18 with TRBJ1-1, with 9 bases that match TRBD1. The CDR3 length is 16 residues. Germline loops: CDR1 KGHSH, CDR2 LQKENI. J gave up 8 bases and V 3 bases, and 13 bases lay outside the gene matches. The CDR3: CASSPGFSGTGLEAFF. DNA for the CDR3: TGTGCCAGCTCACCCGGATTTTCCGGGACAGGGCTAGAAGCTTTCTTT. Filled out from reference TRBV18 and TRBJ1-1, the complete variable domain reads NAGVMQNPRHLVRRRGQEARLRCSPMKGHSHVYWYRQLPEEGLKFMVYLQKENIIDESGMPKERFSAEFPKEGPSILRIQQVVRGDSAAYFCASSPGFSGTGLEAFFGQGTRLTVV.

Written as DNA, the CDR3 is TGTGCCAGCAGCTCGTCCGGGACAATGAACACTGAAGCTTTCTTT. This encodes CASSSSGTMNTEAFF. The chain couples TRBV7-9 to TRBJ1-1; tentative D call: TRBD1 (6 bases). The germline V gene encodes CDR1 SEHNR and CDR2 FQNEAQ (reference sequence). The CDR3 has 15 residues. Trimming cost V 4 bases and J 0 bases, with 12 bases left between them.

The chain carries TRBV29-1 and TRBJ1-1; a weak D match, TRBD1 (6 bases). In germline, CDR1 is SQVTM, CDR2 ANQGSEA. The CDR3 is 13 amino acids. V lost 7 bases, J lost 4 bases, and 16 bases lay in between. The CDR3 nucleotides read TGCAGCGCTCTAGACAGGCTGGGCACTGAAGCTTTCTTT. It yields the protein CSALDRLGTEAFF.

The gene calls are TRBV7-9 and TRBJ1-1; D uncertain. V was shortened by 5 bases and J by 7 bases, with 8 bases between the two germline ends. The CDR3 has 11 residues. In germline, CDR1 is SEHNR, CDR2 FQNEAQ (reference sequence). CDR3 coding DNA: TGTGCCAGCAGCCCACGGGGTGAAGCTTTCTTT. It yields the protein CASSPRGEAFF. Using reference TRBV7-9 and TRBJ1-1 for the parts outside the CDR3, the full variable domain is DTGVSQNPRHKITKRGQNVTFRCDPISEHNRLYWYRQTLGQGPEFLTYFQNEAQLEKSRLLSDRFSAERPKGSFSTLEIQRTEQGDSAMYLCASSPRGEAFFGQGTRLTVV.

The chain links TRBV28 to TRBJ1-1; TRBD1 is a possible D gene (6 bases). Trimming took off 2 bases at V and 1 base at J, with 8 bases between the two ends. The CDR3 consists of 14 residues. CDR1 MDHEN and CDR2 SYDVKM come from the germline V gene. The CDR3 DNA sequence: TGTGCCAGCAGTTTAACGGACAGGAACACTGAAGCTTTCTTT. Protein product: CASSLTDRNTEAFF.

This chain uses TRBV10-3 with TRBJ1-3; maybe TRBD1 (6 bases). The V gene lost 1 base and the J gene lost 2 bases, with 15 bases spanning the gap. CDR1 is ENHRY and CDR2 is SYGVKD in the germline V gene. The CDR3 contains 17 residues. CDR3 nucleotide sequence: TGTGCCATCAGTGAGTTGGGGCAGGGGTTTACTGGAAACACCATATATTTT. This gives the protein CAISELGQGFTGNTIYF.

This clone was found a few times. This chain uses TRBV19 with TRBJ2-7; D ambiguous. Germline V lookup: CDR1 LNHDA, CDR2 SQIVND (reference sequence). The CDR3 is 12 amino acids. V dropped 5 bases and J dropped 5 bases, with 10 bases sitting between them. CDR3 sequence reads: CASSPNGHEQYF. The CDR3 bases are TGTGCCAGTAGTCCAAACGGCCACGAGCAGTACTTC.

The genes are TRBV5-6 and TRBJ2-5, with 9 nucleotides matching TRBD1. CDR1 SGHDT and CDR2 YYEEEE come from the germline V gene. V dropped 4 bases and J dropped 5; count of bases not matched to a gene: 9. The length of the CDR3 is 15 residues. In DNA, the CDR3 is TGTGCCAGCAGCCCGTGGACAGGGGCGGCGGAGACCCAGTACTTC. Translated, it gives CASSPWTGAAETQYF.

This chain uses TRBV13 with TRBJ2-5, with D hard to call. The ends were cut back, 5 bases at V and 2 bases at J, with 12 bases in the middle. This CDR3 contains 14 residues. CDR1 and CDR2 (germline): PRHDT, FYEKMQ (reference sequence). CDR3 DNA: TGTGCCAGCAGCCGCCCAGGATTTCAAGAGACCCAGTACTTC. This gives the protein CASSRPGFQETQYF.

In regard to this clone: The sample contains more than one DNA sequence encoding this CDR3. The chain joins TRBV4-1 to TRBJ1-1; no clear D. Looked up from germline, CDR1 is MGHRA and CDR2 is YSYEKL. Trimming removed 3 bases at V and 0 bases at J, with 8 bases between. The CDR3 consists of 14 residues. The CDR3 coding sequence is TGCGCCAGCAGCCAGCCCGGACTGAACACTGAAGCTTTCTTT. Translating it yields CASSQPGLNTEAFF.

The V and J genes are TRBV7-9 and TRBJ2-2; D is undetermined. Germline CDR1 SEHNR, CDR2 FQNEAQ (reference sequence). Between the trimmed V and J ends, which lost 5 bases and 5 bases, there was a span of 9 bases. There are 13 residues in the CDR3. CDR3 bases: TGTGCCAGCAGCCCCCCCCGGACCGGGGAGCTGTTTTTT. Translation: CASSPPRTGELFF.